This T cell receptor (beta chain) was observed in a study of blood T cell repertoires in COVID-19. Only in-frame clones appear in the TCRdb table, and some are missing; sequencing was by immunoSEQ multiplex PCR. The repertoire holds 120,000 to 150,000 clones, 85% seen once, with 2.5% to 3% in the top ten. CDR1 and CDR2 from the germline V gene are SGHTA and FQGNSA. Trimming shortened V by 2 bases and J by 4 bases, and 6 bases separated the two germline ends. The CDR3 spans 13 residues. Of note for this clone: Other nucleotide sequences in the sample specify the same CDR3.

The V and J genes are TRBV7-2 and TRBJ1-5; perhaps TRBD1 as D (6 bases). Sequencing used peripheral blood. This receptor was taken from a woman aged 40 to 50 with active or convalescent COVID-19. The CDR3 DNA is TGTGCCAGCAGCTTACAGGGGAATCAGCCCCAGCATTTT. Translation gives CASSLQGNQPQHF. Full variable domain (outside the CDR3, taken from reference TRBV7-2 and TRBJ1-5): GAGVSQSPSNKVTEKGKDVELRCDPISGHTALYWYRQSLGQGLEFLIYFQGNSAPDKSGLPSDRFSAERTGGSVSTLTIQRTQQEDSAVYLCASSLQGNQPQHFGDGTRLSIL.